The 23 T cell receptor delta chains in this list originate from one sample, sequenced in a study of Vδ1+ human thymocytes. These receptors are not linked to any known antigen. The template was reverse-transcribed extracted RNA. CDR3 amplicons came from multiplex PCR with pooled V-gene forward and constant-region reverse primers. TCRdb re-called the multiplex PCR reads using CATT. The repertoire consists of 20,000 to 25,000 delta-chain clones, with 7.5% to 9% occurring once and the leading ten covering 0.98%. Findings and limits, study-wide: Thymic TRG and TRD repertoires appeared highly polyclonal, with Gaussian CDR3 length distributions.

Input material: Vdelta1+ gamma-delta thymocytes from the thymus. Subset noted: FACS-sorted CD3+ TCRalphabeta- TCRVdelta1+ TCRVdelta2- thymocytes. The receptors shown here come from a child younger than two who had congenital heart surgery.

Of note for this clone: A much bigger clone sits one base away, suggesting this may be a read error. The J gene is TRDJ1, the V gene TRDV2; 9 bases fit TRDD3. Assignment of the J gene here rests on matching the DNA to germline, because TCRdb gives none. The CDR3 runs 15 residues. Germline CDR1 GEAIGNYY, CDR2 EKD. The chain's CDR3 is CAREPGGFYTDKLIF. The CDR3, as DNA: TGTGCCCGTGAACCTGGGGGATTCTACACCGATAAACTCATCTTT.

This clone has more than one count but fewer than ten. The genes are TRDV1 and TRDJ1; 11 bases are a match to TRDD3. Trimming cost V 1 base and J 5 bases; bases outside gene matches: 9. The CDR3 sequence is 17 residues long. The germline CDR1 and CDR2 sequences are TSWWSYY and QGS. The CDR3 bases are TGTGCTCTTGGGGAACGAGACTGGGGGATAGTTCCTGATAAACTCATCTTT. Protein: CALGERDWGIVPDKLIF.

The chain combines TRDV1 with TRDJ1; tentatively, D is TRDD3 (6 bases). Germline values: CDR1 TSWWSYY, CDR2 QGS. V was pared by 1 base and J by 1 base, with 34 bases between. The CDR3 has 23 residues. For the CDR3, the DNA is TGTGCTCTTGGGGAACGGTGCCCGTCCCCCCCCTACGGGTCTGGGGATTCCACCGATAAACTCATCTTT. Its protein is CALGERCPSPPYGSGDSTDKLIF.

J is TRDJ1 and V is TRDV1; 9 nucleotides agree with TRDD3. The CDR3 is 21 residues long. The V and J ends lost 4 bases and 0 bases, in that order; junction bases with no gene match: 21. Germline CDR1 is TSWWSYY and CDR2 is QGS. Here the CDR3 reads CALGGFPHWTGGHHYTDKLIF. CDR3 nucleotide sequence: TGTGCTCTTGGGGGATTTCCCCATTGGACTGGGGGACACCACTACACCGATAAACTCATCTTT.

In this sample, this clone turned up a few times. This chain uses TRDV1 with TRDJ1; the match to TRDD3 covers 7 bases. CDR3 length: 19 amino acids. V lost 4 bases to trimming and J lost 1 base; unmatched junction nucleotides: 18. Germline loops: CDR1 TSWWSYY, CDR2 QGS. Here the CDR3 DNA reads TGTGCTCTTGGGGTAACTCTCCCTCTTAGTGGGGGAAGCACCGATAAACTCATCTTT. Translation gives CALGVTLPLSGGSTDKLIF.

This clone appeared a few times. The chain links TRDV1 to TRDJ1; TRDD3 matches at 11 bases. This CDR3 has 17 residues. V shed 5 bases and J 3 bases; nucleotides not matched to a gene: 11. Looked up from germline, CDR1 is TSWWSYY and CDR2 is QGS. The DNA of the CDR3 is TGTGCTCTTGGGACCTTGGTGGGGGATACGTTGTCCGATAAACTCATCTTT. As protein: CALGTLVGDTLSDKLIF.

This rearrangement joins TRDV1 to TRDJ1; 13 positions match TRDD3. V dropped 1 base and J dropped 0; count of bases not matched to a gene: 32. The CDR3 is 27 residues long. Germline CDR1 is TSWWSYY and CDR2 is QGS. The CDR3 here is CALGEPEVPDLPDWGIRRRIDTDKLIF. The CDR3 DNA sequence: TGTGCTCTTGGGGAACCAGAGGTTCCTGATCTCCCCGACTGGGGGATACGCCGTCGGATTGACACCGATAAACTCATCTTT.

This clone was seen a handful of times. The chain links TRDV1 to TRDJ1, with 9 bases matching TRDD3. Per the germline V gene, CDR1 is TSWWSYY and CDR2 is QGS. J was trimmed by 0 bases and V by 1 base; bases with no gene match: 12. The CDR3 extends over 19 amino acids. In DNA, the CDR3 is TGTGCTCTTGGGGAACCCGATTCCTACTGGGGGAGAAACACCGATAAACTCATCTTT. Residues: CALGEPDSYWGRNTDKLIF.

In this sample, this clone turned up a few times. V and J are TRDV1 and TRDJ1, with 9 bases fitting TRDD3. The germline V gene encodes CDR1 TSWWSYY and CDR2 QGS. Trimming took 4 bases from V and 0 from J; bases not matched to a gene: 15. This CDR3 spans 19 amino acids. CDR3 nucleotides: TGTGCTCTTGGGGTACCAAGAAGAGGGGGATACTCGTACACCGATAAACTCATCTTT. This sequence encodes CALGVPRRGGYSYTDKLIF.

This clone has a handful of counts. This chain connects TRDV1 to TRDJ1; the match to TRDD3 covers 11 bases. The CDR3 covers 19 residues. Germline trimming cut 2 bases from V and 10 bases from J; bases unmatched to any gene: 21. Germline CDR1 reads TSWWSYY; CDR2 reads QGS. CDR3 nucleotides: TGTGCTCTTGGGGAAGTGGGGGCCTTCCTACGACTGGGGGATATTGGACTCATCTTT. Its translation is CALGEVGAFLRLGDIGLIF.

This clone was counted between two and nine times. The chain combines TRDV1 with TRDJ2, with TRDD3 matching 7 bases. The V segment lost 1 base and the J segment 5 bases; nucleotides outside the gene matches: 13. The CDR3 runs 18 residues. CDR1 is TSWWSYY and CDR2 is QGS in the germline V gene. The CDR3 loop reads CALGEHTWVEGDTAQLFF. The CDR3 region has the DNA TGTGCTCTTGGGGAACACACATGGGTGGAGGGGGATACAGCACAACTCTTCTTT.

This clone has just a few counts. The rearrangement links TRDV1 to TRDJ1; a possible D gene is TRDD3 (5 bases). Looked up from germline, CDR1 is TSWWSYY and CDR2 is QGS. Trimming removed 0 bases at V and 1 base at J, with 27 bases between. The CDR3 totals 21 residues. CDR3 sequence: CALGELGWAEISVGSTDKLIF. CDR3 DNA: TGTGCTCTTGGGGAACTAGGCTGGGCGGAGATTTCAGTGGGTAGCACCGATAAACTCATCTTT.

This clone was detected a few times. The rearrangement links TRDV1 to TRDJ1; 11 bases line up with TRDD3. The CDR3 covers 21 residues. The V gene's germline CDR1 is TSWWSYY and CDR2 QGS. J was trimmed by 0 bases and V by 3 bases; bases with no gene match: 18. The CDR3 reads CALGDPGLPHWGIIYTDKLIF. CDR3 nucleotide sequence: TGTGCTCTTGGGGACCCTGGCCTTCCCCACTGGGGGATAATCTACACCGATAAACTCATCTTT.

Only a few counts were recorded for this clone. The chain combines TRDV1 with TRDJ1; D is possibly TRDD3 (7 bases). The CDR3 has 21 residues. CDR1 is TSWWSYY, CDR2 QGS, per germline. V dropped 0 bases and J dropped 0 bases, with 26 bases sitting between them. In nucleotides, the CDR3 is TGTGCTCTTGGGGAACTAAGTCCTACTAGAGGGATACTGGGGTACACCGATAAACTCATCTTT. Its translation: CALGELSPTRGILGYTDKLIF.

The chain combines TRDV1 with TRDJ1; D might be TRDD3 (6 bases). The J gene, missing from TCRdb, was assigned here through DNA to germline matching. V lost 0 bases and J lost 3, with 17 bases in between. Germline V CDR1 and CDR2: TSWWSYY, QGS. CDR3 length: 17 residues. CDR3 in DNA: TGTGCTCTTGGGGAACTAGTGGGGGGGACGTACGCCGATAAACTCATCTTT. Translated, it gives CALGELVGGTYADKLIF.

The chain uses TRDV1 and TRDJ1; no clear D. The ends were cut back, 4 bases at V and 2 bases at J, with 29 bases in the middle. CDR1 and CDR2 (germline): TSWWSYY, QGS. This CDR3 is built from 20 residues. CDR3 amino acids: CALGGQADFKPLVRTDKLIF. Written as DNA, the CDR3 is TGTGCTCTTGGGGGACAAGCAGATTTCAAGCCCTTGGTACGAACCGATAAACTCATCTTT.

Comment on this clone: One end of the junction fails to match germline, which may point to a read error. V usage is TRDV1 and J usage is TRDJ2, with a weak D call TRDD2 (5 bases). The CDR3 length is 16 residues. CDR1 TSWWSYY and CDR2 QGS come from the germline V gene. The CDR3 reads CALGDSPPTLTAQLFF. The CDR3 DNA reads as TGTGCTCTTGGGGACTCCCCACCTACTTTGACAGCACAACTCTTCTTC.

This clone occurred a few times. The chain is built from TRDV1 and TRDJ1, with 8 nucleotides matching TRDD3. The ends lost 0 bases at V and 0 bases at J; junction bases unmatched: 6. Germline V lookup: CDR1 TSWWSYY, CDR2 QGS. This CDR3 comprises 17 residues. Here the CDR3 DNA reads TGTGCTCTTGGGGAACTACTGGGGGCCTGGTACACCGATAAACTCATCTTT. Translated, it gives CALGELLGAWYTDKLIF.

This clone was observed a single time. The chain combines TRDV1 with TRDJ1; a possible D gene is TRDD3 (5 bases). The J gene, not given by TCRdb, was assigned here from a germline match of the nucleotide sequence. Germline CDR1 and CDR2: TSWWSYY and QGS. The CDR3 is 20 amino acids. V dropped 3 bases and J dropped 0 bases, with 26 bases sitting between them. Here the CDR3 reads CALGDLGTASWRDYTDKLIF. DNA for the CDR3: TGTGCTCTTGGGGATCTGGGAACGGCCTCGTGGCGGGATTACACCGATAAACTCATCTTT.

The V call is TRDV1, the J call TRDJ1, with 12 bases identical to TRDD3. TCRdb carries no J gene annotation; the J gene was assigned here by matching the DNA with germline. The germline V gene has CDR1 TSWWSYY and CDR2 QGS. This CDR3 contains 23 residues. J lost 0 bases, V lost 4 bases, and 24 bases had no gene match. For the CDR3, the DNA is TGTGCTCTTGGGGTCCCCTTCCTAACTACTGGGGGATACTCGAGTTGGAACACCGATAAACTCATCTTT. Amino acids: CALGVPFLTTGGYSSWNTDKLIF.

The chain carries TRDV1 and TRDJ1, with TRDD3 matching 9 bases. Trimming took 2 bases from V and 2 from J; bases not matched to a gene: 18. The CDR3 contains 20 residues. Germline-derived CDR1 and CDR2 are TSWWSYY and QGS. The CDR3 bases are TGTGCTCTTGGGGAAGGCCCCCGACTGGGGGAATCCCGGGGAACCGATAAACTCATCTTT. This encodes CALGEGPRLGESRGTDKLIF.

This clone was counted between two and nine times. The J gene is TRDJ1, the V gene TRDV3; TRDD2 might be the D (6 bases). There are 15 residues in the CDR3. V was shortened by 0 bases and J by 3 bases, with 17 bases between the two germline ends. Germline CDR1 TVYSNPD, CDR2 GDNSRS (reference sequence). The CDR3 bases are TGTGCCTTTAGATTCCCTTCCCCATACGCCGATAAACTCATCTTT. Translation: CAFRFPSPYADKLIF.

A word on this clone: The identical CDR3 is also encoded by other nucleotide sequences in the sample. The J gene is TRDJ1, the V gene TRDV1; TRDD3 is a possible D gene (5 bases). The CDR3 has 17 residues. V was trimmed by 3 bases and J by 2 bases, leaving 19 bases between them. Per the germline V gene, CDR1 is TSWWSYY and CDR2 is QGS. CDR3 DNA sequence: TGTGCTCTTGGGGACGATCCCTGGGCTGGTGGAACCGATAAACTCATCTTT. Translating gives CALGDDPWAGGTDKLIF.